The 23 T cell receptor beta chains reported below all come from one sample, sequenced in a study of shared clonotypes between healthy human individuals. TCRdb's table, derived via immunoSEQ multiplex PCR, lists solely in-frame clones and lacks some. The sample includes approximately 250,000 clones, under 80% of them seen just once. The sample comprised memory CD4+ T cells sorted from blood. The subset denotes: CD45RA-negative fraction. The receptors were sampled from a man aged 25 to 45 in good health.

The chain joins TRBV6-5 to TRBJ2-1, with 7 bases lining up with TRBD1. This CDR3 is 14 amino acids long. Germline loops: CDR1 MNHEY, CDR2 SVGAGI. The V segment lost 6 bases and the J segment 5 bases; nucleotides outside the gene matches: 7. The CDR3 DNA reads TGTGCCAGCAGATTGGACAGGAAAGACAATGAGCAGTTCTTC. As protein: CASRLDRKDNEQFF.

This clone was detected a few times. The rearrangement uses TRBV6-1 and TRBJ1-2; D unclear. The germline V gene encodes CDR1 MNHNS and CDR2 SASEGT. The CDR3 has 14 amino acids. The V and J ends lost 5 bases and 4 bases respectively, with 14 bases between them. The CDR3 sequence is CASSTLDRVYGYTF. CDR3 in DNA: TGTGCCAGCAGTACCTTGGACCGAGTCTATGGCTACACCTTC.

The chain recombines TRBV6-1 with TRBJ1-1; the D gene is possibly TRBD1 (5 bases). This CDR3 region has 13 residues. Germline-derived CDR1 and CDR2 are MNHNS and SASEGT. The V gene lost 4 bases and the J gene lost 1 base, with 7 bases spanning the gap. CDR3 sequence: CASSAGRNTEAFF. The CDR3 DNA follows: TGTGCCAGCAGTGCAGGGAGGAACACTGAAGCTTTCTTT.

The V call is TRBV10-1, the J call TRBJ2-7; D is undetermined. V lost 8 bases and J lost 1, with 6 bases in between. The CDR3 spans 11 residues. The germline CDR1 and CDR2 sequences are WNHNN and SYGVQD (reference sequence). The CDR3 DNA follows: TGCGCCAGCTTCGTGTCCTACGAGCAGTACTTC. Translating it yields CASFVSYEQYF.

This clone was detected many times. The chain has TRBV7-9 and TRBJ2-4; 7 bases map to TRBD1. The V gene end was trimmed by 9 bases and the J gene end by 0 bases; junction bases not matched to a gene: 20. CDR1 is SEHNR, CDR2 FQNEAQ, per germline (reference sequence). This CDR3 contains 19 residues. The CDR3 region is CASTYDVLGQSRAKNIQYF. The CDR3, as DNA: TGTGCCAGTACCTATGACGTTTTGGGACAGTCTAGAGCCAAAAACATTCAGTACTTC.

The CDR3 protein is CASSTRPGTGNWAGYTF. In DNA form, the CDR3 reads TGTGCCAGCAGCACACGGCCCGGGACAGGCAACTGGGCCGGCTACACCTTC. The V and J genes are TRBV5-6 and TRBJ1-2, with TRBD1 matching over 8 bases. This CDR3 is 17 amino acids long. Per germline, CDR1 SGHDT and CDR2 YYEEEE. Trimming cost V 4 bases and J 8 bases; bases outside gene matches: 19.

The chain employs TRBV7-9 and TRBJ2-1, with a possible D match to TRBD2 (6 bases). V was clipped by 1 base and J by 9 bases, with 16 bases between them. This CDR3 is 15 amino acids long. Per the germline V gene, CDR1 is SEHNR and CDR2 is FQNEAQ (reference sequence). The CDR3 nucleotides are TGTGCCAGCAGCTTAGACGGGAGCGGTGGTGCTGAGCAGTTCTTC. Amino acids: CASSLDGSGGAEQFF.

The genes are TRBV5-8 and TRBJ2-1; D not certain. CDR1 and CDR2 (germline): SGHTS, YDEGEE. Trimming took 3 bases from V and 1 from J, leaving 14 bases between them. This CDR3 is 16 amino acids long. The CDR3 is CASSSLGRNSYNEQFF. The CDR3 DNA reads TGTGCCAGCAGCTCCCTTGGCCGGAATTCCTACAATGAGCAGTTCTTC.

CDR3 region: CASRLGLAGVRSGANVLTF. In DNA form, the CDR3 reads TGTGCCAGCAGATTAGGACTAGCGGGAGTCCGCTCTGGGGCCAACGTCCTGACTTTC. This chain links TRBV28 with TRBJ2-6, with 13 nucleotides matching TRBD2. The CDR3 totals 19 residues. V lost 6 bases and J lost 0; bases outside the gene matches: 8. Germline CDR1 is MDHEN and CDR2 is SYDVKM.

The CDR3 bases are TGTGCCAGCAGCCAGACTAATGAGCAGTTCTTC. This gives the protein CASSQTNEQFF. This chain uses TRBV9 with TRBJ2-1, with D unclear. The germline V and J ends were trimmed by 4 bases and 7 bases, with 6 bases remaining between them. The CDR3 has 11 residues. Germline loops: CDR1 SGDLS, CDR2 YYNGEE.

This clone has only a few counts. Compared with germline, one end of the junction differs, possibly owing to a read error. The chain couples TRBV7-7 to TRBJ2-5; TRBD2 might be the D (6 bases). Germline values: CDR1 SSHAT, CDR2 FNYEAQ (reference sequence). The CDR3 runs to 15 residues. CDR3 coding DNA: TGTGCTAGCAGCCTGGGACTCACGAGGCAAGAGACCCAGTACTTC. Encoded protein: CASSLGLTRQETQYF.

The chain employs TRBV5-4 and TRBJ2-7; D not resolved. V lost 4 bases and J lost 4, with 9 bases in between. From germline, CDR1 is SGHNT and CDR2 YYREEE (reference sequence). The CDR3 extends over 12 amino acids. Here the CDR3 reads CASSLDTYEQYF. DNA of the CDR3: TGTGCCAGCAGCCTCGACACATACGAGCAGTACTTC.

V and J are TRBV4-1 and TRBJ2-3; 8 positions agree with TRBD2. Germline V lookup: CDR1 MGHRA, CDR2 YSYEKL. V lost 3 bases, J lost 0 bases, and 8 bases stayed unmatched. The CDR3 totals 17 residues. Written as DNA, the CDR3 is TGCGCCAGCAGCCAGAAACTACTAGCGGCTAGCACAGATACGCAGTATTTT. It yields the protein CASSQKLLAASTDTQYF.

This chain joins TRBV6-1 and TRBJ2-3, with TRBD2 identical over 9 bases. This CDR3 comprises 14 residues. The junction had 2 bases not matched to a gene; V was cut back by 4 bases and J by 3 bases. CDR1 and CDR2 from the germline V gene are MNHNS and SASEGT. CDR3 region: CASSVAGGTDTQYF. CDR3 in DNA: TGTGCCAGCAGTGTGGCGGGGGGGACAGATACGCAGTATTTT.

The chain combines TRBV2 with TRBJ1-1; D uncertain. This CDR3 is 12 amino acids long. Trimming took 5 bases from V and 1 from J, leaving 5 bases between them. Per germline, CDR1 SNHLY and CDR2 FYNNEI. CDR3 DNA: TGTGCCAGCAGTAGGCAGAACACTGAAGCTTTCTTT. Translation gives CASSRQNTEAFF.

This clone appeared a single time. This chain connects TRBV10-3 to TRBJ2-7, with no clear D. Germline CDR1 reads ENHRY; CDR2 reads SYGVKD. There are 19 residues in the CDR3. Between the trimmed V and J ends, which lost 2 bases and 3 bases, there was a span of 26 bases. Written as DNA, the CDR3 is TGTGCCATCAGTGAGAGTGCCCGACGAGAGCAAGGTGGATTCTACGAGCAGTACTTC. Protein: CAISESARREQGGFYEQYF.

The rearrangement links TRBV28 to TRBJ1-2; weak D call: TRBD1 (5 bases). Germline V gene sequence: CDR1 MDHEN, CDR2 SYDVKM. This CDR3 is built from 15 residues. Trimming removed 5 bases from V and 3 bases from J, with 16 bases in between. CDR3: CASSLGGAHDYGYTF. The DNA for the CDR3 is TGTGCCAGCAGTCTCGGTGGGGCGCATGACTATGGCTACACCTTC.

This CDR3 is CASRGRGADAKNIQYF. For the CDR3, the DNA is TGTGCCAGCAGGGGAAGGGGGGCGGATGCCAAAAACATTCAGTACTTC. The gene calls are TRBV28 and TRBJ2-4; D is possibly TRBD1 or TRBD2 (6 bases each). The CDR3 runs to 16 residues. The germline CDR1 and CDR2 sequences are MDHEN and SYDVKM. V was trimmed by 6 bases and J by 1 base, leaving 16 bases between them. The full variable domain, its missing parts supplied by reference TRBV28 and TRBJ2-4, is DVKVTQSSRYLVKRTGEKVFLECVQDMDHENMFWYRQDPGLGLRLIYFSYDVKMKEKGDIPEGYSVSREKKERFSLILESASTNQTSMYLCASRGRGADAKNIQYFGAGTRLSVL.

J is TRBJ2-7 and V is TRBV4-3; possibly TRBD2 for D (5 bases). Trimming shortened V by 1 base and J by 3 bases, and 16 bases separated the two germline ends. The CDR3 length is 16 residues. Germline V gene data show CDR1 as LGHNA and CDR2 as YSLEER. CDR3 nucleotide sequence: TGCGCCAGCAGCCAAGCGCATAATAGCGCTGGCTACGAGCAGTACTTC. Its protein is CASSQAHNSAGYEQYF.

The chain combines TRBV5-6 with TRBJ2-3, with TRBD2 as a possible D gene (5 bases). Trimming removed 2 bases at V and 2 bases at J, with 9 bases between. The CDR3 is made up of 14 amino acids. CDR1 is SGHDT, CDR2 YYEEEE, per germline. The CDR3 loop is CASSLGLDTDTQYF. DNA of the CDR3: TGTGCCAGCAGCTTAGGACTCGACACAGATACGCAGTATTTT.

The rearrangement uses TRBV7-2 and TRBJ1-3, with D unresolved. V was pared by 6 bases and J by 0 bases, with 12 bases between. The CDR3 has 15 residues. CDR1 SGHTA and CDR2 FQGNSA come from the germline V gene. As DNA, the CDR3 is TGTGCCAGCAGGACGCAACCCCACTCTGGAAACACCATATATTTT. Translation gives CASRTQPHSGNTIYF.

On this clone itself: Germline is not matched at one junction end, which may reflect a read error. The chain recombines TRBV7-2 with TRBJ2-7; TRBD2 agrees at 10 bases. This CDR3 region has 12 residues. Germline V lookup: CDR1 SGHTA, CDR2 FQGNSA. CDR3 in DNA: TGTGCCAGCAGCTTACGTACGGGACTAGCGACCTTC. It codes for CASSLRTGLATF. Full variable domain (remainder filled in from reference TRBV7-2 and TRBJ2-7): GAGVSQSPSNKVTEKGKDVELRCDPISGHTALYWYRQSLGQGLEFLIYFQGNSAPDKSGLPSDRFSAERTGGSVSTLTIQRTQQEDSAVYLCASSLRTGLATFGPGTRLTVT.

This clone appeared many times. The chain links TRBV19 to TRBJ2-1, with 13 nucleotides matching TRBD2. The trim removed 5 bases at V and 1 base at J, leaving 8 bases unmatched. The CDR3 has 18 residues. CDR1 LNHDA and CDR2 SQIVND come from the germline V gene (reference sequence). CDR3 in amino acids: CASSPGTSGIGSYNEQFF. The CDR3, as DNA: TGTGCCAGTAGTCCCGGGACTAGCGGGATTGGTTCCTACAATGAGCAGTTCTTC.